This record looks at one T cell receptor (beta chain) sequence and its context. Its antigen is as yet unknown. The CDR3 has 16 residues. Germline lookup yields CDR1 LNHDA and CDR2 SQIVND (reference sequence). V lost 3 bases, J lost 0 bases, and 15 bases lay in between. These data are taken from a study of early stage breast cancer tumors. Looking at the study overall: ER+/PR+/HER2- status applied to about 70% of the 16 invasive breast tumors.

The method was immunoSEQ multiplex PCR; TCRdb's version includes in-frame clones alone and lacks a portion of them. The top ten hold approximately 7.6% of the sample, which has more than 13,000 clones, about 79% seen once. The adjacent normal breast tissue was taken roughly 2-4 cm from the tumor. Enough DNA from normal breast tissue often took roughly 100-320 mg. General observations from the study: Enriched TCRB sequences shared across patients were mostly commonly generated sequences.

The chain uses TRBV19 and TRBJ2-7; tentatively, D is TRBD1 (5 bases). This clonotype originated in a person between 50 and 60 years old with breast cancer. Sequencing was carried out using normal breast tissue next to the tumor. The DNA of the CDR3 is TGTGCCAGTAGTATGGTCATGACAGTACTCTCCTACGAGCAGTACTTC. Translated: CASSMVMTVLSYEQYF.